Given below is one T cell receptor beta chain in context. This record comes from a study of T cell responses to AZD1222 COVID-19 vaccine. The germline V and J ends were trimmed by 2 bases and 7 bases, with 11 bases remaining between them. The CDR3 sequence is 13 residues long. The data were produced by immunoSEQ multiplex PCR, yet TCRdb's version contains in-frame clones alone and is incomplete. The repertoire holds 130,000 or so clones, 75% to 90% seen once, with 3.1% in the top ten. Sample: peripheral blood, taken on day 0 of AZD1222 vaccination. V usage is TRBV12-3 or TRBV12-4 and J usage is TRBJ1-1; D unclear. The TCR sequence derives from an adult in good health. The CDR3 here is CASSLNIIFEAFF. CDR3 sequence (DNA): TGTGCCAGCAGTTTAAATATTATCTTTGAAGCTTTCTTT.